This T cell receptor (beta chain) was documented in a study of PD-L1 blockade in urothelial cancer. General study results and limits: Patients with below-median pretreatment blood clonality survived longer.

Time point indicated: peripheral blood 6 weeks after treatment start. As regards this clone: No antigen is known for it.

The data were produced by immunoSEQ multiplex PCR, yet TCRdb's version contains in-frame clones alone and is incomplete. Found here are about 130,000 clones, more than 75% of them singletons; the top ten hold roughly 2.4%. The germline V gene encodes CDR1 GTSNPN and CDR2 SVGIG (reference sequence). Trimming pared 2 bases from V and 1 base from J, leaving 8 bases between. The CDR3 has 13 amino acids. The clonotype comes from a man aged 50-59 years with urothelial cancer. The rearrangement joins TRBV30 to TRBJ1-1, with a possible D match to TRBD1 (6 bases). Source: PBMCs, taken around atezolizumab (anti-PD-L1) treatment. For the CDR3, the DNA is TGTGCCTGGAGTAAACAGGGGAACACTGAAGCTTTCTTT. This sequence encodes CAWSKQGNTEAFF.